A selection of T cell receptor beta chains follows, all from one sample in a study of T-cell memory formation after mild COVID-19. TCRdb re-derived calls from the 5' RACE reads in MiXCR, one entry per CDR3 protein. The sample includes roughly 150,000 distinct CDR3 sequences, 11% to 15% of them seen just once. Sample: PBMCs or a T cell subset sorted from them (not recorded which). All receptors come from an adult woman who had mild COVID-19 (a few samples of this study predate the infection). Cell type and time point are not known. Both conserved end residues are part of each CDR3. The order of the fields is V gene, D gene, clone size, J gene, CDR3 DNA, CDR3 protein. The D gene is left open where the match is weak. Expanded clones get a size class; other rows say once, few or many, or leave the size out.

v_gene: TRBV5-1
d_gene: NA
abundance: NA
j_gene: TRBJ1-1
CDR3nt: TGCGCCAGCAGCTTGGCCTATGGTCCAGCGAACACTGAAGCTTTCTTT
CDR3aa: CASSLAYGPANTEAFF

v_gene: TRBV12-3/TRBV12-4
d_gene: NA
abundance: few
j_gene: TRBJ2-2
CDR3nt: TGTGCCAGCAGTTTTAATAGCGGGAACACCGGGGAGCTGTTTTTT
CDR3aa: CASSFNSGNTGELFF

v_gene: TRBV24-1
d_gene: NA
abundance: many
j_gene: TRBJ2-5
CDR3nt: TGTGCCACCAGTGATGCTTTAGAGACCCAGTACTTC
CDR3aa: CATSDALETQYF

v_gene: TRBV13
d_gene: NA
abundance: NA
j_gene: TRBJ2-1
CDR3nt: TGTGCCAGCAGCCACAGGGGAGGGGGACACAATGAGCAGTTCTTC
CDR3aa: CASSHRGGGHNEQFF

v_gene: TRBV6-6
d_gene: NA
abundance: NA
j_gene: TRBJ1-5
CDR3nt: TGTGCCAGCAGTTCCAGTGATGGCAATCAGCCCCAGCATTTT
CDR3aa: CASSSSDGNQPQHF

v_gene: TRBV4-2
d_gene: NA
abundance: few
j_gene: TRBJ1-1
CDR3nt: TGTGCCAGCAGCCAAGACTGGCAGAACACTGAAGCTTTCTTT
CDR3aa: CASSQDWQNTEAFF

v_gene: TRBV2
d_gene: NA
abundance: few
j_gene: TRBJ2-7
CDR3nt: TGTGCCAGCCGTAAAGAGCAGTACTTC
CDR3aa: CASRKEQYF

v_gene: TRBV27
d_gene: NA
abundance: NA
j_gene: TRBJ1-1
CDR3nt: TGTGCCAGCAGTTTCCCTGGGGTTGAAGCTTTCTTT
CDR3aa: CASSFPGVEAFF

v_gene: TRBV30
d_gene: NA
abundance: NA
j_gene: TRBJ2-7
CDR3nt: TGTGCCTGGAGTGGGGGGGCCAGCTCCTACGAGCAGTACTTC
CDR3aa: CAWSGGASSYEQYF

v_gene: TRBV5-5
d_gene: NA
abundance: few
j_gene: TRBJ1-4
CDR3nt: TGTGCCAGCAGCTTGTATGCAGGGAGTAATGAAAAACTGTTTTTT
CDR3aa: CASSLYAGSNEKLFF

v_gene: TRBV12-3/TRBV12-4
d_gene: NA
abundance: NA
j_gene: TRBJ2-5
CDR3nt: TGTGCCAGCAGTTTTGCCCGGGGGGAGACCCAGTACTTC
CDR3aa: CASSFARGETQYF

v_gene: TRBV7-9
d_gene: NA
abundance: few
j_gene: TRBJ2-1
CDR3nt: TGTGCCAGCAGCTTTTTGGGTGTCGGTGAGCAGTTCTTC
CDR3aa: CASSFLGVGEQFF